This TCR beta chain came from a study of shared clonotypes between healthy human individuals (dated by TCRdb to 2018 to 2021). As for the study more broadly: The cohort comprised a couple of women and a few men aged 18 to 49 years. For each donor, CD4 naive and CD4 memory were each given three plates, CD8 naive was given two plates, and CD8 memory was given one plate. To estimate repertoire size and how much clonotypes are shared between individuals, the study performed deep sequencing of blood TCR repertoires from a few healthy adults. To increase sequencing depth and limit assay-specific biases, different laboratories used diverse techniques to prepare libraries and sequence TCR repertoires. Between about 0.8 and 9 billion PBMCs per donor were obtained by leukapheresis. General conclusions and limits of the study: Naive subsets generally had larger estimated clonotype richness than memory subsets. When a few donors were compared, the shared fraction of clonotypes was about 5% for naive CD4, roughly 3.3% for naive CD8, 2.3% for memory CD4, and 0.4% for memory CD8. Clonotypes shared by all four sorted-subset donors showed higher generation probabilities than non-shared clonotypes. Because the study included only a small number of donors, the genetic and exposure-history diversity represented was limited. Pairwise subsampling indicated that sequencing depth was expected to affect the degree of clonotype sharing among donors. Sampling was limited to blood, and TCR repertoires in tissue likely differ from TCR repertoires in blood. Rarefaction of sorted-subset datasets indicated incomplete sequencing despite the large sequencing depth.

The CDR3 runs 12 amino acids, cysteine and phenylalanine included. Left in the record is the CDR3 DNA by itself, 36 bases read in frame from the first base. Taken from the germline V gene, the CDR1 and CDR2 loops are SGHTA and FQGNSA. The germline ends are 13 bases apart after V is trimmed by 1 base and J by 12 bases. Healthy HIV-negative adults with no recently reported acute infections or vaccinations were included as donors. Every donor was a Caucasian adult residing in Nashville, Tennessee, USA. Magnetic negative selection was used to enrich CD4+ T cells, after which naive cells were positively selected on CD45RA and the negative fraction became the memory subset. Blood was obtained by leukapheresis, after which PBMCs were separated by Ficoll-Histopaque density gradient centrifugation and cryopreserved in liquid nitrogen vapor phase. Analytical flow cytometry was used to check the purity and quantity of every magnetically sorted T cell population. Each sorted fraction had its genomic DNA isolated and then quantified by UV absorbance on a Nanodrop 2000c.

Of note for this clone: What this receptor recognizes is not known. No quality values exist for individual bases; no much larger clone is one base distant.

Using the deep immunoSEQ assay, multiplex PCR amplified TCR CDR3 regions from genomic DNA. For each cell subset, the extracted genomic DNA was distributed evenly across all wells of several immunoSEQ 96-well plates, and each plate served as one replicate. Each replicate PCR for sorted subsets received approximately 200 ng genomic DNA, equal to roughly 30,000 T cell genomes. Purified libraries were measured with a Qubit 3.0 fluorometer, size-checked on a Bioanalyzer 2100, and measured again with the KAPA Library Quantification kit. A separate single-read 150-cycle Illumina NextSeq 550 flow cell was used to sequence each immunoSEQ 96-well plate. Concerning the study's data processing: Because only junctional sequences without quality scores were contained in the immunoSEQ output, filtering matching that applied to full-length reads could not be performed. Sequences were annotated with PyIR, a Python wrapper for IgBLAST v1.9, and V/J genes and CDR3 were assigned using IMGT germline references. Reads were removed for weak V/J assignments (E-value above 1e-6), missing CDR3, stop codons, out-of-frame junctions, or ambiguous translated residues. V3J clonotypes were defined as sequences sharing the same inferred V gene, J gene, and CDR3 amino acid sequence. To compute the percentage overlap between repertoires, the number of shared unique clonotypes was divided by the size of the smaller repertoire. Richness of each repertoire was evaluated using RTK rarefaction, the Chao1 estimator, and Recon v2.1 estimates of unobserved clonotypes. Generation probabilities were computed with OLGA for all TCRbeta clonotypes obtained by the gDNA method from several donors. This is the immuneACCESS table as TCRdb keeps it, with only in-frame sequences that have V and J called. A part of the clones is gone; compared with another copy, unresolved V genes explain less than half, and the rest is unexplained. V, J and clone size are taken as reported in that table, and D and trimming were inferred from the DNA itself. Here the sample has under 2.5 million clones; 92% occur a single time. The ten largest clones add up to more than 0.35% of the sample.

Recombination joined TRBV7-2 with TRBJ2-7; the D gene is not confidently resolved. The sample taken for sequencing was naive CD4+ T cells from PBMCs. Sample cell subset or site, as interpreted from the label and publication: CD45RA+ positively selected. The source of this sequence is a man younger than 35 in good health. Some clones in this sample may be carry-over from other donors' samples. The bases are TGTGCCAGCAGCTTAGATTCAGACGTCAGGTACTTC. This translates into CASSLDSDVRYF.